Shown below are 23 T cell receptor beta chains from a single sample sequenced in a study of T cell changes during pregnancy in multiple sclerosis. The assay was immunoSEQ multiplex PCR, and TCRdb's table has in-frame clones only and misses some. Altogether tens of thousands of clones are present, 91% being singletons, with the ten largest covering over 1.3%. Material: peripheral blood, obtained in the second trimester of pregnancy. All receptors come from a female donor with multiple sclerosis, enrolled in a pregnancy study.

CDR3 region: CASRDSGGRDTQYF. The CDR3 region has the DNA TGTGCCAGCAGAGATTCGGGGGGCAGGGATACGCAGTATTTT. The rearrangement links TRBV7-2 to TRBJ2-3, with D perhaps TRBD2 (7 bases). Germline V gene data show CDR1 as SGHTA and CDR2 as FQGNSA. Trimming pared 6 bases from V and 6 bases from J, leaving 16 bases between. The CDR3 is 14 amino acids.

The chain couples TRBV27 to TRBJ1-1, with D maybe TRBD1 (5 bases). The CDR3 loop spans 15 amino acids. Germline CDR1 MNHEY, CDR2 SMNVEV (reference sequence). V was shortened by 6 bases and J by 0 bases, with 14 bases between the two germline ends. CDR3 nucleotide sequence: TGTGCCAGCAGGGTAGACAGCTGGATGAACACTGAAGCTTTCTTT. Its translation: CASRVDSWMNTEAFF.

The chain employs TRBV2 and TRBJ2-3; 8 bases map to TRBD1. Germline V gene sequence: CDR1 SNHLY, CDR2 FYNNEI. Unmatched junction bases numbered 9, after V lost 5 bases and J lost 8 bases. The length of the CDR3 is 14 residues. The CDR3 loop is CASSLQGVRVTQYF. CDR3 coding DNA: TGTGCCAGCAGTTTACAGGGGGTGCGGGTTACGCAGTATTTT.

This clone was seen once. The CDR3 loop is CASCPTANTEAFF. The CDR3 coding sequence is TGTGCCAGCTGTCCTACAGCGAACACTGAAGCTTTCTTT. The chain combines TRBV27 with TRBJ1-1; D unresolved. The V end lost 8 bases, the J end lost 1 base, and 11 bases lay between the germline ends. The CDR3 runs 13 residues. Germline CDR1 MNHEY, CDR2 SMNVEV (reference sequence).

The V and J genes are TRBV7-9 and TRBJ2-3; D might be TRBD1 (6 bases). This CDR3 is 14 amino acids long. Germline values: CDR1 SEHNR, CDR2 FQNEAQ (reference sequence). Trimming cost V 1 base and J 2 bases, with 7 bases left between them. The CDR3 DNA sequence: TGTGCCAGCAGCTTAGGGGGACACACAGATACGCAGTATTTT. Translation gives CASSLGGHTDTQYF.

This rearrangement joins TRBV7-9 to TRBJ2-1; the match to TRBD1 covers 11 bases. There are 15 residues in the CDR3. CDR1 and CDR2 from the germline V gene are SEHNR and FQNEAQ (reference sequence). Trimming removed 2 bases from V and 8 bases from J; junction bases left unmatched: 5. The chain's CDR3 is CASSLWGTGGDEQFF. In nucleotides, the CDR3 is TGTGCCAGCAGCTTATGGGGGACAGGGGGTGATGAGCAGTTCTTC.

The chain couples TRBV7-3 to TRBJ2-2, with D unclear. V was trimmed by 0 bases and J by 2 bases, leaving 4 bases between them. This CDR3 is built from 14 residues. Per the germline V gene, CDR1 is SGHTA and CDR2 is FQGTGA. CDR3 DNA sequence: TGTGCCAGCAGCTTAACCCCAAACACCGGGGAGCTGTTTTTT. It translates to CASSLTPNTGELFF. Full variable domain (rest looked up from reference TRBV7-3 and TRBJ2-2): GAGVSQTPSNKVTEKGKYVELRCDPISGHTALYWYRQSLGQGPEFLIYFQGTGAADDSGLPNDRFFAVRPEGSVSTLKIQRTERGDSAVYLCASSLTPNTGELFFGEGSRLTVL.

In DNA form, the CDR3 reads TGTGCCAGTTCCCTACCGGGGGTGGAGAACACTGAAGCTTTCTTT. It codes for CASSLPGVENTEAFF. The rearrangement uses TRBV18 and TRBJ1-1; the D gene is possibly TRBD1 (5 bases). Germline assignment: CDR1 KGHSH and CDR2 LQKENI. V was shortened by 9 bases and J by 1 base, with 18 bases between the two germline ends. The length of the CDR3 is 15 residues.

This clone has a single count. The chain is built from TRBV15 and TRBJ1-1, with D perhaps TRBD1 (5 bases). CDR3 length: 14 amino acids. Germline values: CDR1 LNHNV, CDR2 YYDKDF (reference sequence). The V end was cut by 1 base, the J end by 2 bases, with 8 bases between. CDR3 in amino acids: CATSRVDSNTEAFF. The DNA for the CDR3 is TGTGCCACCAGCAGAGTAGACAGCAACACTGAAGCTTTCTTT.

In DNA, the CDR3 is TGTGCCAGCAGCCAATCCACAGGGGCCGGGGAGCTGTTTTTT. Translating gives CASSQSTGAGELFF. J is TRBJ2-2 and V is TRBV4-2; 7 positions match TRBD1. Per germline, CDR1 LGHNA and CDR2 YNFKEQ. This CDR3 is built from 14 residues. V shed 2 bases, J shed 6 bases, and the junction held 3 bases outside the gene matches.

The chain joins TRBV11-1 to TRBJ2-2, with TRBD2 identical over 11 bases. Germline V lookup: CDR1 SGHAT, CDR2 FQDESV (reference sequence). The length of the CDR3 is 19 residues. Trimming cost V 0 bases and J 2 bases; bases outside gene matches: 8. The CDR3 coding sequence is TGTGCCAGCAGCTTAGCGGGGCTAGCGGGGGGCCGAAACACCGGGGAGCTGTTTTTT. It encodes CASSLAGLAGGRNTGELFF. Full variable domain (missing parts from reference TRBV11-1 and TRBJ2-2): EAEVAQSPRYKITEKSQAVAFWCDPISGHATLYWYRQILGQGPELLVQFQDESVVDDSQLPKDRFSAERLKGVDSTLKIQPAELGDSAMYLCASSLAGLAGGRNTGELFFGEGSRLTVL.

The rearrangement joins TRBV19 to TRBJ1-2, with D maybe TRBD1 (6 bases). The CDR3 runs to 14 residues. Germline V gives CDR1 LNHDA, CDR2 SQIVND (reference sequence). V lost 6 bases, J lost 4 bases, and 15 bases lay in between. CDR3 residues: CASRGAREGYGYTF. The CDR3 DNA follows: TGTGCCAGTAGGGGGGCCAGGGAAGGCTATGGCTACACCTTC.

The chain is built from TRBV6-1 and TRBJ1-5; 7 nucleotides agree with TRBD1. CDR1 is MNHNS, CDR2 SASEGT, per germline. This CDR3 region has 15 residues. Trimming at V came to 3 bases and at J to 5 bases, leaving 7 bases not matched to a gene. The CDR3 bases are TGTGCCAGCAGTGAGTCACGACAGGGTCATCAGCCCCAGCATTTT. Its translation is CASSESRQGHQPQHF.

The rearrangement links TRBV7-9 to TRBJ1-1; 7 bases fit TRBD1. This CDR3 has 13 residues. Unmatched junction bases numbered 4, after V lost 6 bases and J lost 3 bases. CDR1 is SEHNR and CDR2 is FQNEAQ in the germline V gene (reference sequence). The CDR3: CASRVTGDTEAFF. As DNA, the CDR3 is TGTGCCAGCAGGGTTACAGGGGACACTGAAGCTTTCTTT. Full variable domain (missing parts from reference TRBV7-9 and TRBJ1-1): DTGVSQNPRHKITKRGQNVTFRCDPISEHNRLYWYRQTLGQGPEFLTYFQNEAQLEKSRLLSDRFSAERPKGSFSTLEIQRTEQGDSAMYLCASRVTGDTEAFFGQGTRLTVV.

The gene calls are TRBV9 and TRBJ1-1; D is unclear. V was shortened by 0 bases and J by 4 bases, with 10 bases between the two germline ends. Germline V lookup: CDR1 SGDLS, CDR2 YYNGEE. The CDR3 extends over 14 amino acids. The CDR3 nucleotides read TGTGCCAGCAGCGTAGGGAGTATTAGCACTGAAGCTTTCTTT. Protein sequence: CASSVGSISTEAFF.

This clone came up a few times. The chain has TRBV29-1 and TRBJ1-4; D is unresolved. The CDR3 contains 12 residues. Trimming shortened V by 6 bases and J by 4 bases, and 9 bases separated the two germline ends. Germline V gene lookup returns CDR1 SQVTM and CDR2 ANQGSEA. The CDR3, as DNA: TGCAGCGTCTGGCAGAATAATGAAAAACTGTTTTTT. This codes for CSVWQNNEKLFF.

The rearrangement links TRBV27 to TRBJ2-2; the match to TRBD1 covers 10 bases. From germline, CDR1 is MNHEY and CDR2 SMNVEV (reference sequence). Losses at the gene ends were 9 bases for V and 5 bases for J; bases not matched to a gene: 6. The CDR3 contains 14 residues. The CDR3 reads CASGDRGRTGELFF. The CDR3 nucleotides read TGTGCCAGTGGAGACAGGGGGCGAACCGGGGAGCTGTTTTTT.

The chain has TRBV7-2 and TRBJ2-2, with TRBD2 identical over 9 bases. Germline loops: CDR1 SGHTA, CDR2 FQGNSA. The CDR3 length is 17 residues. The J segment lost 4 bases and the V segment lost 4 bases, leaving 10 bases of the junction unmatched. CDR3 in DNA: TGTGCCAGCAGCTCCGTTAGCGGGAGCCGTGTCACCGGGGAGCTGTTTTTT. Its translation is CASSSVSGSRVTGELFF.

The V and J genes are TRBV19 and TRBJ2-7; D not certain. The CDR3 has 12 amino acids. V shed 4 bases and J shed 4 bases, with 8 bases lying between them. The germline gives CDR1 LNHDA, CDR2 SQIVND (reference sequence). In DNA form, the CDR3 reads TGTGCCAGTAGTAGTCAGTCTTACGAGCAGTACTTC. This codes for CASSSQSYEQYF.

The rearrangement joins TRBV15 to TRBJ1-2; 8 bases map to TRBD1. Germline CDR1 reads LNHNV; CDR2 reads YYDKDF (reference sequence). The CDR3 loop spans 14 amino acids. Germline trimming cut 5 bases from V and 8 bases from J; bases unmatched to any gene: 10. Here the CDR3 reads CATSDRQGIRGYTF. The CDR3 DNA sequence: TGTGCCACCAGCGATCGACAGGGGATCAGGGGCTACACCTTC.

The chain couples TRBV19 to TRBJ1-5; a possible D gene is TRBD1 (6 bases). This CDR3 region has 15 residues. V dropped 7 bases and J dropped 7 bases, with 20 bases sitting between them. The germline V gene encodes CDR1 LNHDA and CDR2 SQIVND (reference sequence). The CDR3 nucleotides read TGTGCCAGTACCCTATTGCGGGGGGCCAGGCAGCCCCAGCATTTT. It encodes CASTLLRGARQPQHF.

The chain uses TRBV30 and TRBJ1-1; D call uncertain. The V end was cut by 1 base, the J end by 3 bases, with 3 bases between. This CDR3 comprises 11 residues. Germline CDR1 GTSNPN, CDR2 SVGIG (reference sequence). CDR3 in DNA: TGTGCCTGGAGTGCGTACACTGAAGCTTTCTTT. It translates to CAWSAYTEAFF.

This rearrangement joins TRBV29-1 to TRBJ1-1; TRBD1 aligns across 8 bases. Unmatched junction bases numbered 12, after V lost 7 bases and J lost 8 bases. The CDR3 runs to 13 residues. Looked up from germline, CDR1 is SQVTM and CDR2 is ANQGSEA. CDR3 in amino acids: CSAGTGAPAEAFF. The CDR3 region has the DNA TGCAGCGCAGGGACAGGCGCCCCGGCGGAAGCTTTCTTT.